Included here is one T cell receptor (beta chain) sequence, with context. This sample was included in a study of blood T cell repertoires in COVID-19. Trimming took 3 bases from V and 7 from J; bases not matched to a gene: 8. The length of the CDR3 is 16 residues. The germline gives CDR1 KGHSH, CDR2 LQKENI. Assay used: immunoSEQ multiplex PCR; TCRdb lists only in-frame clones, some missing. The sample yields over 250,000 clones, around 85% seen once. Sequencing was done on a sample of peripheral blood. The receptor was derived from a human donor with COVID-19, enrolled during active disease. The donor label of this sample is uncertain. The J gene is TRBJ1-6, the V gene TRBV18, with 8 bases fitting TRBD1. The CDR3: CASSPTQDRVNSPLHF. Here the CDR3 DNA reads TGTGCCAGCTCACCTACCCAGGACAGGGTAAATTCACCCCTCCACTTT.